These 11 T cell receptor beta chains were sequenced from one sample in a study of blood T cell repertoires in COVID-19. Generated by immunoSEQ multiplex PCR, the TCRdb table keeps only in-frame clones and is missing some. The table lists hundreds of thousands of clones, 70% to 90% of them singletons, with around 0.89% in the top ten. The sample was peripheral blood. Every receptor here comes from a man between 40 and 49 years old with acute or convalescent COVID-19.

The genes are TRBV19 and TRBJ1-5, with D possibly being TRBD1 (5 bases). The CDR3 runs to 16 residues. Germline CDR1 is LNHDA and CDR2 is SQIVND (reference sequence). Trimming cost V 7 bases and J 1 base, with 17 bases left between them. This chain's CDR3 is CASKPDGGRSNQPQHF. The DNA for the CDR3 is TGTGCCAGTAAGCCGGACGGGGGTAGGAGCAATCAGCCCCAGCATTTT. The full variable domain, with the rest looked up from reference TRBV19 and TRBJ1-5, is DGGITQSPKYLFRKEGQNVTLSCEQNLNHDAMYWYRQDPGQGLRLIYYSQIVNDFQKGDIAEGYSVSREKKESFPLTVTSAQKNPTAFYLCASKPDGGRSNQPQHFGDGTRLSIL.

The chain is built from TRBV19 and TRBJ2-3; TRBD2 matches at 14 bases. The germline CDR1 and CDR2 sequences are LNHDA and SQIVND (reference sequence). The CDR3 spans 15 residues. V was clipped by 3 bases and J by 5 bases; unmatched bases: 1. The CDR3 sequence is CASSIGTSGGDTQYF. The CDR3, as DNA: TGTGCCAGTAGTATCGGGACTAGCGGGGGAGATACGCAGTATTTT.

This chain uses TRBV7-9 with TRBJ1-1, with TRBD1 identical over 7 bases. The CDR3 is 16 residues long. Germline assignment: CDR1 SEHNR and CDR2 FQNEAQ (reference sequence). V lost 3 bases to trimming and J lost 6 bases; unmatched junction nucleotides: 13. CDR3 residues: CASSLLRPGQIPEAFF. The DNA for the CDR3 is TGTGCCAGCAGCTTGCTAAGACCGGGACAGATCCCTGAAGCTTTCTTT.

This clone appeared once. This chain uses TRBV6-5 with TRBJ2-1; TRBD2 aligns across 11 bases. V lost 6 bases, J lost 9 bases, and 10 bases stayed unmatched. The CDR3 length is 15 residues. CDR1 MNHEY and CDR2 SVGAGI come from the germline V gene. CDR3 sequence (DNA): TGTGCCAGCAGCCTTCTGACTAGCGGGGCCGGTGAGCAGTTCTTC. It specifies CASSLLTSGAGEQFF.

V and J are TRBV2 and TRBJ1-3; weak D call: TRBD1 (5 bases). Per germline, CDR1 SNHLY and CDR2 FYNNEI. The CDR3 loop spans 17 amino acids. V shed 6 bases and J shed 0 bases, with 18 bases lying between them. CDR3 sequence: CASSYQKGLSSGNTIYF. The CDR3 DNA is TGTGCCAGCAGCTACCAAAAGGGACTTAGCTCTGGAAACACCATATATTTT.

V gene TRBV5-8 combines with J gene TRBJ2-5; D not resolved. The CDR3 length is 17 residues. The germline CDR1 and CDR2 sequences are SGHTS and YDEGEE. Trimming took 0 bases from V and 1 from J, leaving 16 bases between them. CDR3 amino acids: CASSLGNTANPQETQYF. In nucleotides, the CDR3 is TGTGCCAGCAGCTTGGGTAATACAGCCAATCCCCAAGAGACCCAGTACTTC.

In this sample, this clone turned up a few times. J is TRBJ1-1 and V is TRBV28, with D tentatively TRBD1 (5 bases). V was clipped by 3 bases and J by 8 bases, with 19 bases between them. The CDR3 sequence is 15 residues long. The germline V gene encodes CDR1 MDHEN and CDR2 SYDVKM. CDR3 sequence (DNA): TGTGCCAGCAGTTTTCAGGGTGGGGTATTGTCGGAAGCTTTCTTT. This gives the protein CASSFQGGVLSEAFF.

The chain joins TRBV28 to TRBJ1-5; tentative D call: TRBD1 (6 bases). Germline-derived CDR1 and CDR2 are MDHEN and SYDVKM. The CDR3 loop spans 14 amino acids. V shed 6 bases and J shed 5 bases, with 14 bases lying between them. CDR3 nucleotides: TGTGCCAGCAGCACCGCCACAGGGTATCAGCCCCAGCATTTT. This gives the protein CASSTATGYQPQHF.

This chain joins TRBV2 and TRBJ2-4, with 7 positions matching TRBD1. J was trimmed by 0 bases and V by 6 bases; bases with no gene match: 5. The CDR3 is 15 amino acids. The V gene's germline CDR1 is SNHLY and CDR2 FYNNEI. As DNA, the CDR3 is TGTGCCAGCAGGGGGACAGCACTAGCCAAAAACATTCAGTACTTC. The encoded protein is CASRGTALAKNIQYF.

The chain employs TRBV4-1 and TRBJ1-2; maybe TRBD1 (6 bases). The CDR3 is 17 residues long. Trimming took 2 bases from V and 3 from J, leaving 19 bases between them. Germline V lookup: CDR1 MGHRA, CDR2 YSYEKL. The CDR3 bases are TGCGCCAGCAGCCAACGGGACACTTCAATAGCTCACTATGGCTACACCTTC. Translating gives CASSQRDTSIAHYGYTF.

This clone came up a few times. The chain uses TRBV2 and TRBJ2-3; 8 bases are a match to TRBD1. Germline CDR1 and CDR2: SNHLY and FYNNEI. The CDR3 is 14 amino acids. With 9 bases clipped from V and 7 bases from J, the junction kept 12 bases outside the gene matches. CDR3 coding DNA: TGTGCCAGATCCGGGACAGGCCAATTAAATACGCAGTATTTT. Encoded protein: CARSGTGQLNTQYF.